What follows is one T cell receptor (beta chain) and its context. The clone's antigen remains unknown. No base-level quality is on record; no much larger clone is a single base apart. TCR CDR3 regions were amplified from genomic DNA by multiplex PCR using the deep immunoSEQ assay. Extracted genomic DNA from each cell subset was distributed evenly across all wells of several immunoSEQ 96-well plates, and each plate was treated as a replicate. For sorted subsets, each replicate PCR was loaded with about 0.2 ug genomic DNA, equivalent to 25,000 to 35,000 T cell genomes. The purified libraries were quantified using a Qubit 3.0 fluorometer, sized with a Bioanalyzer 2100, and then quantified again using the KAPA Library Quantification kit. Every immunoSEQ 96-well plate was sequenced on a separate single-read 150-cycle Illumina NextSeq 550 flow cell. In the source study's methods: Because only junctional sequences without quality scores were contained in the immunoSEQ output, filtering matching that applied to full-length reads could not be performed. Sequences were annotated with PyIR, a Python wrapper for IgBLAST v1.9, and V/J genes and CDR3 were assigned using IMGT germline references. Reads were removed for weak V/J assignments (E-value above 1e-6), missing CDR3, stop codons, out-of-frame junctions, or ambiguous translated residues. V3J clonotypes were defined as sequences sharing an identical inferred V gene, J gene, and CDR3 amino acid sequence. To compute the percentage overlap between repertoires, the number of shared unique clonotypes was divided by the size of the smaller repertoire. Richness of each repertoire was evaluated using RTK rarefaction, the Chao1 estimator, and Recon v2.1 estimates of unobserved clonotypes. For all TCRbeta clonotypes obtained by the gDNA method from four donors, generation probabilities were computed with OLGA. Held by TCRdb, this immuneACCESS table contains in-frame sequences only and omits some clones. Under half of the omission traces to an unresolved V gene where checked; the cause of the rest is unknown. V, J and clone size are taken as reported in that table, and D and trimming were inferred from the DNA itself. The sample yields 1.4 million to 1.5 million clones; roughly 96% were counted once. Clones ranked in the top ten supply approximately 1.1% of the sample.

The donors were healthy, HIV-negative adults with no recently reported acute infections or vaccinations. Every donor was a Caucasian adult residing in Nashville, Tennessee, USA. CD4+ T cells were enriched by magnetic negative selection, after which naive cells were positively selected on CD45RA and the negative fraction was taken as the memory subset. Blood was collected by leukapheresis, and PBMCs were isolated by Ficoll-Histopaque density gradient centrifugation and then cryopreserved in liquid nitrogen vapor phase. Purity and quantity of every magnetically sorted T cell population were checked by analytical flow cytometry. Genomic DNA was isolated from every sorted fraction and measured by UV absorbance on a Nanodrop 2000c. The source of the sample is a study of shared clonotypes between healthy human individuals (dated by TCRdb to the early 2020s). Background for the entire study: Three men and two women, aged 18 to 49 years, made up the cohort. Per donor, three plates each were used for CD4 naive and CD4 memory, two for CD8 naive, and one for CD8 memory. To estimate repertoire size and how much clonotype sharing occurs between individuals, the study deeply sequenced the blood TCR repertoires of about five healthy adults. Different laboratories and diverse techniques were used to prepare libraries and sequence TCR repertoires, to increase sequencing depth and limit assay-specific biases. Between about 0.94 and 8.9 billion PBMCs per donor were obtained by leukapheresis.

What the authors observed across the whole study: Sampling was limited to blood, and TCR repertoires in tissue likely differ from TCR repertoires in blood. Sharing across a few donors was observed for approximately 5% of naive CD4, under 4% of naive CD8, over 2% of memory CD4, and around 0.42% of memory CD8 clonotypes. Compared with non-shared clonotypes, clonotypes shared by all four sorted-subset donors had higher generation probabilities. Larger estimated clonotype richness was generally found for naive subsets than for memory subsets. Based on pairwise subsampling, the degree of clonotype sharing among donors was expected to be affected by sequencing depth. Incomplete sequencing was indicated by rarefaction of sorted-subset datasets, despite the large sequencing depth. Because the study included a small number of donors, the genetic and exposure-history diversity represented was limited.

CDR1 and CDR2 are read off the germline V gene (reference sequence) as SGHNT and YYREEE. The CDR3 numbers 15 residues from cysteine through phenylalanine. This entry keeps only the CDR3 DNA: 45 bases, framed from base 1. The junction shows trimming of 4 bases on V and 1 base on J, and the gene matches do not reach 8 bases of it. The source material was naive CD4+ T cells sorted from blood. Per the publication, the cell subset or site label means: CD45RA+ positively selected. The rearrangement combines TRBV5-4 with TRBJ2-7; 7 nucleotides in the junction match TRBD1. The sequence derives from a young man in good health. CDR3 sequence: CASSPRGPASYEQYF. The DNA sequence follows: TGTGCCAGCAGCCCAAGGGGGCCCGCGTCCTACGAGCAGTACTTC.